The clone carrying this T cell receptor (beta chain) was counted a few times. Sample barcodes and UMIs were carried by the TCR alpha and TCR beta cDNA libraries that 5'RACE generated with constant-segment primers. MiXCR was run by TCRdb on the 5' RACE reads, yielding one entry per CDR3 protein. This sample has approximately 290,000 distinct CDR3 sequences, with roughly a fifth found just once. These data originate in a study of T-cell memory formation after mild COVID-19. At the level of the study: TCR clusters were largely donor specific.

Unmatched junction bases numbered 9, after V lost 4 bases and J lost 7 bases. The CDR3 contains 15 residues. Germline CDR1 and CDR2: SGHTA and FQGTGA. Sequencing was performed on PBMCs or a T cell subset sorted from them (not recorded which). This rearrangement joins TRBV7-3 to TRBJ2-1; 8 positions match TRBD2. This receptor was obtained from a man between 18 and 29 years old who had mild COVID-19 (a few samples of this study predate the infection). Cell type and time point are not known. The CDR3, as DNA: TGTGCCAGCAGCTGGGCAGGCGGGGGGCGGAATGAGCAGTTCTTC. Translated, it gives CASSWAGGGRNEQFF.